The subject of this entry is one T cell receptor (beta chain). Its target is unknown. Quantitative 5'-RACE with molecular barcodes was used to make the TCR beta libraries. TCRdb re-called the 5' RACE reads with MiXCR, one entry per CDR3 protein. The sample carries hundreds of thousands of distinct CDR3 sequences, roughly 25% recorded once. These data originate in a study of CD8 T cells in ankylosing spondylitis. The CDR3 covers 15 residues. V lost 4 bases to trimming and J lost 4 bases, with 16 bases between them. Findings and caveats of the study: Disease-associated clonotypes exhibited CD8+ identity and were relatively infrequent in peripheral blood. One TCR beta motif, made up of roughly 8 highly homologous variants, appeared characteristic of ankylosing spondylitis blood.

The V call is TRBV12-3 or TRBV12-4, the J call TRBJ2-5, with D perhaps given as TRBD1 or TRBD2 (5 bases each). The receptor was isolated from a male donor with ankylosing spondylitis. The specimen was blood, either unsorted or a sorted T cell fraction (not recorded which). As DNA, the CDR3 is TGTGCCAGCAGTTACCTCCGGGTGAGGGGAGAGACCCAGTACTTC. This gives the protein CASSYLRVRGETQYF.